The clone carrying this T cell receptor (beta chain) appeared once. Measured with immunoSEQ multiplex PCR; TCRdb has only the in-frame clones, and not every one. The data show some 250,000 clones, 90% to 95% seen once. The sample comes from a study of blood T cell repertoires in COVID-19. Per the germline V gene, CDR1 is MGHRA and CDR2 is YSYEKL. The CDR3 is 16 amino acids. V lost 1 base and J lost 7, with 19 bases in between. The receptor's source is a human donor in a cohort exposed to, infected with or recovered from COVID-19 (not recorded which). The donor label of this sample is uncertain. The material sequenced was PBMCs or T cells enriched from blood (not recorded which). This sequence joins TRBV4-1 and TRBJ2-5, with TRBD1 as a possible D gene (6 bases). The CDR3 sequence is CASSQVGPGALGTQYF. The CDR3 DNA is TGCGCCAGCAGCCAAGTGGGACCAGGGGCCCTCGGGACCCAGTACTTC.